A selection of T cell receptor beta chains follows, all from one sample in a study of blood T cell repertoires in COVID-19. Here immunoSEQ multiplex PCR was the method, and the copy in TCRdb shows in-frame clones only, minus some. This sample yields some 270,000 clones, of which approximately 83% are seen a single time; roughly 4% belongs to the top ten. The sequencing input was PBMCs or T cells enriched from blood (not recorded which). All receptors derive from a woman aged 30 to 39 who had recovered from COVID-19. Each CDR3 is given with its conserved first and last residue. The D gene is left open where the match is weak. Clone size appears in some rows only: once, few, many, or a class for an expanded clone.

DNA: TGTGCCAGCAGCTCTCCGGTCGCCGGCTACGAGCAGTACTTC
CDR3: CASSSPVAGYEQYF
J: TRBJ2-7
D: NA
V: TRBV11-2
size: NA

DNA: TGTGCCAGCAGCTTAAATCCCTCTTTGACTGCCAATGAGCAGTTCTTC
CDR3: CASSLNPSLTANEQFF
J: TRBJ2-1
D: NA
V: TRBV7-2
size: NA

DNA: TGCAGCGTCCTACCCGCAGGGGACTACGAGCAGTACTTC
CDR3: CSVLPAGDYEQYF
J: TRBJ2-7
D: NA
V: TRBV29-1
size: once

DNA: TGTGCCAGCCGGCGGGAGGGCCCGAGGCACAATGAGCAGTTCTTC
CDR3: CASRREGPRHNEQFF
J: TRBJ2-1
D: TRBD2
V: TRBV5-6
size: NA

DNA: TGCGCCAGCAGCTTGGTCTTCAGCTACGAGCAGTACTTC
CDR3: CASSLVFSYEQYF
J: TRBJ2-7
D: NA
V: TRBV5-1
size: NA

DNA: TGTGCCAGCTTTTATCAGGGACTAGCGAAGAATGAGCAGTTCTTC
CDR3: CASFYQGLAKNEQFF
J: TRBJ2-1
D: TRBD2
V: TRBV27
size: NA

DNA: TGTGCCAGCAGTGAACTGGCAGGGGCATCACCCCTCCACTTT
CDR3: CASSELAGASPLHF
J: TRBJ1-6
D: NA
V: TRBV6-1
size: many

DNA: TGTGCCTGGGGTCGCGCGCTTGAAGCTTTCTTT
CDR3: CAWGRALEAFF
J: TRBJ1-1
D: NA
V: TRBV30
size: NA

DNA: TGTGCCACCAGCAGAGGGGTGGACAGGGCGATGAACACTGAAGCTTTCTTT
CDR3: CATSRGVDRAMNTEAFF
J: TRBJ1-1
D: TRBD1
V: TRBV15
size: NA

DNA: TGTGCCAGCAGTTACCCCTCAGACGGGAACTATGGCTACACCTTC
CDR3: CASSYPSDGNYGYTF
J: TRBJ1-2
D: NA
V: TRBV6-5
size: NA

DNA: TGTGCCAGCAGTTTATCGTTACAGGGCCCACTCTCGAACTATGGCTACACCTTC
CDR3: CASSLSLQGPLSNYGYTF
J: TRBJ1-2
D: NA
V: TRBV27
size: NA

DNA: TGTGCCAGCAGTGAATTTATGGGTACGGGGGGAGAAGCTTTCTTT
CDR3: CASSEFMGTGGEAFF
J: TRBJ1-1
D: NA
V: TRBV6-1
size: once

DNA: TGTGCCAGCAGCCTTAAAGGGGGCAGGGGGGCCTTAGAAGCTTTCTTT
CDR3: CASSLKGGRGALEAFF
J: TRBJ1-1
D: TRBD1
V: TRBV5-5
size: NA

DNA: TGTGCCAGCAGCGTAGGAGGTGGCGCCCAAGAGACCCAGTACTTC
CDR3: CASSVGGGAQETQYF
J: TRBJ2-5
D: NA
V: TRBV9
size: NA

DNA: TGTGCCAGTACAGGATCCGGACAGGGTGCTCAGCCCCAGCATTTT
CDR3: CASTGSGQGAQPQHF
J: TRBJ1-5
D: TRBD1
V: TRBV19
size: NA

DNA: TGTGCCAGCAGTCGGGAGGTTACGTACTTC
CDR3: CASSREVTYF
J: TRBJ2-7
D: TRBD2
V: TRBV2
size: NA

DNA: TGTGCCAGCAGTTTCAGGGACAGGGGGCTGGGGGACACCGGGGAGCTGTTTTTT
CDR3: CASSFRDRGLGDTGELFF
J: TRBJ2-2
D: TRBD1
V: TRBV27
size: NA

DNA: TGTGCCTGGAGTGGGTCGGGATCGGGGACCCAGTACTTC
CDR3: CAWSGSGSGTQYF
J: TRBJ2-5
D: NA
V: TRBV30
size: NA

DNA: TGTGCCAGCAGTTTCCCCGACAGGGGTGGCTACACCTTC
CDR3: CASSFPDRGGYTF
J: TRBJ1-2
D: TRBD1
V: TRBV12-3/TRBV12-4
size: NA

DNA: TGTGCCAGCAGCCCCAGGGGGAACACTGAAGCTTTCTTT
CDR3: CASSPRGNTEAFF
J: TRBJ1-1
D: NA
V: TRBV6-5
size: NA

DNA: TGTGCCAGCAGTTTATGGGCGGGGGGAGGCACAGATACGCAGTATTTT
CDR3: CASSLWAGGGTDTQYF
J: TRBJ2-3
D: TRBD2
V: TRBV28
size: NA

DNA: TGCGCCAGCAGCTTGGCCGGTAGGGGCGATAATCAGCCCCAGCATTTT
CDR3: CASSLAGRGDNQPQHF
J: TRBJ1-5
D: NA
V: TRBV5-1
size: NA

DNA: TGTGCCAGCACCTCGCTCGGCTACGAGCAGTACTTC
CDR3: CASTSLGYEQYF
J: TRBJ2-7
D: NA
V: TRBV7-9
size: NA

DNA: TGTGCCAGCAGCGTAGACGGAGGTAGCAATCAGCCCCAGCATTTT
CDR3: CASSVDGGSNQPQHF
J: TRBJ1-5
D: NA
V: TRBV9
size: NA

DNA: TGTGCCAGCAGCCCATACGGGTCCTACAATGAGCAGTTCTTC
CDR3: CASSPYGSYNEQFF
J: TRBJ2-1
D: NA
V: TRBV3-1/TRBV3-2
size: NA

DNA: TGTGCCAGCAGTTACGGTCAATCCACTTACAATGAGCAGTTCTTC
CDR3: CASSYGQSTYNEQFF
J: TRBJ2-1
D: NA
V: TRBV6-5
size: NA

DNA: TGTGCCAGCAGCCAAGATCTCCCGAATTCACCCCTCCACTTT
CDR3: CASSQDLPNSPLHF
J: TRBJ1-6
D: NA
V: TRBV4-2
size: NA

DNA: TGTGCCAGCAGTTACTCTACAGGGATGAACACTGAAGCTTTCTTT
CDR3: CASSYSTGMNTEAFF
J: TRBJ1-1
D: NA
V: TRBV6-5
size: NA